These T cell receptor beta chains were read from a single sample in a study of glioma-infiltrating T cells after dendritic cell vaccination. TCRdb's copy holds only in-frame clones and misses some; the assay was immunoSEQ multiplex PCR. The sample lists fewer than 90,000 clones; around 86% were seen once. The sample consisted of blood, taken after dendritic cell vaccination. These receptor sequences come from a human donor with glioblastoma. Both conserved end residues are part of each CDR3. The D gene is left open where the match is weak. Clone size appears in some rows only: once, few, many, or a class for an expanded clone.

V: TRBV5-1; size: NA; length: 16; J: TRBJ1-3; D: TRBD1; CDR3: CASSLTGGSDGNTIYF; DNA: TGCGCCAGCAGCCTAACAGGGGGCTCGGATGGAAACACCATATATTTT
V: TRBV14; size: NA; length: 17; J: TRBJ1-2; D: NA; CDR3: CASSPTYPWRSIYGYTF; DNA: TGTGCCAGCAGCCCGACTTATCCATGGAGATCTATATATGGCTACACCTTC
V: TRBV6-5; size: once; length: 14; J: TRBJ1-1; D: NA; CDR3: CASRLTGRETEAFF; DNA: TGTGCCAGCAGGCTAACAGGGAGGGAGACTGAAGCTTTCTTT
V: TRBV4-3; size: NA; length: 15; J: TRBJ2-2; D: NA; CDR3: CASSQRGTNTGELFF; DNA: TGCGCCAGCAGCCAAAGGGGGACCAACACCGGGGAGCTGTTTTTT
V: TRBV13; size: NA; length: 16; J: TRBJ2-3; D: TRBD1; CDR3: CASSLQGAVGTDTQYF; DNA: TGTGCCAGCAGCTTACAGGGGGCGGTGGGCACAGATACGCAGTATTTT
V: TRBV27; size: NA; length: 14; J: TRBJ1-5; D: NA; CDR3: CASRNLRLNQPQHF; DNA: TGTGCCAGCAGGAATCTCAGACTAAATCAGCCCCAGCATTTT
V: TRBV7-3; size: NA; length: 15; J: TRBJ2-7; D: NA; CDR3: CASSLSAGISYEQYF; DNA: TGTGCCAGCAGCTTAAGCGCAGGGATCTCCTACGAGCAGTACTTC
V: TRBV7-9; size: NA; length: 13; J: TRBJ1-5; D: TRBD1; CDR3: CASSRQGSQPQHF; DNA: TGTGCCAGCAGCCGACAGGGATCTCAGCCCCAGCATTTT
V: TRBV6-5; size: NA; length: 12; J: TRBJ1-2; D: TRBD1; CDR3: CASSFDRVGYTF; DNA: TGTGCCAGCAGTTTCGACAGGGTCGGCTACACCTTC
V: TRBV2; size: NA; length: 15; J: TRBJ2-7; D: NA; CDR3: CASTLTTGGSYEQYF; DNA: TGTGCCAGCACTCTAACGACAGGTGGCTCCTACGAGCAGTACTTC
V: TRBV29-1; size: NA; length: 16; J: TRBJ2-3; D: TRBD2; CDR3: CSVEGLAEGSTDTQYF; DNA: TGCAGCGTGGAGGGACTAGCGGAAGGGTCCACAGATACGCAGTATTTT
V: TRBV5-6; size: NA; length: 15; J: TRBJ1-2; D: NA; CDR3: CASSLTGKNTYGYTF; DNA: TGTGCCAGCAGCTTAACCGGGAAAAATACCTATGGCTACACCTTC
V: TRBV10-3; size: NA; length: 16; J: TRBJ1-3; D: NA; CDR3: CAISADRSVSGNTIYF; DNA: TGTGCCATCAGTGCGGACAGATCCGTCTCTGGAAACACCATATATTTT
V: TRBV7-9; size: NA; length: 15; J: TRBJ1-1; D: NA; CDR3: CASSLASGRNTEAFF; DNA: TGTGCCAGCAGCTTAGCGTCGGGGAGGAACACTGAAGCTTTCTTT
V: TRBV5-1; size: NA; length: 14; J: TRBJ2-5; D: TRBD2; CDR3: CASSMGLAAETQYF; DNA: TGCGCCAGCAGCATGGGACTAGCGGCGGAGACCCAGTACTTC
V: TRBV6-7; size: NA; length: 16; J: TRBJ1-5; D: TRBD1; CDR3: CASSYSKQGIDQPQHF; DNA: TGTGCCAGCAGTTACTCGAAACAGGGGATTGATCAGCCCCAGCATTTT
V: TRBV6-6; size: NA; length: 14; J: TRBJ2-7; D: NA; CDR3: CASSILMEGTEQYF; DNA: TGTGCCAGCAGTATACTCATGGAGGGGACCGAGCAGTACTTC
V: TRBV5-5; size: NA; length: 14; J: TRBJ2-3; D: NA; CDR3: CASSLGTYRDTQYF; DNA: TGTGCCAGCAGCCTCGGGACTTATCGGGATACGCAGTATTTT
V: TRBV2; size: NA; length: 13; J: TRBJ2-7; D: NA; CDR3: CASSTGLRNEQYF; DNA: TGTGCCAGCAGTACGGGGTTAAGGAACGAGCAGTACTTC
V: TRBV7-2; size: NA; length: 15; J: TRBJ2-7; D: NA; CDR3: CASSVQDRSYYEQYF; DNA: TGTGCCAGCAGCGTGCAAGACAGGTCCTATTACGAGCAGTACTTC
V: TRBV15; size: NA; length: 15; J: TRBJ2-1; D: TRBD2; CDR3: CATSNPAGAYNEQFF; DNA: TGTGCCACCAGCAACCCAGCGGGGGCCTACAATGAGCAGTTCTTC
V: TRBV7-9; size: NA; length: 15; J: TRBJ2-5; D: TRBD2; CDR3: CASSFSGGARETQYF; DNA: TGTGCCAGCAGCTTTAGCGGGGGGGCCCGGGAGACCCAGTACTTC
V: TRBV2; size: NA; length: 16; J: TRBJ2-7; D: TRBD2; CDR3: CASSTGERGYSYEQYF; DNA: TGTGCCAGCAGTACCGGCGAGCGGGGCTATTCCTACGAGCAGTACTTC
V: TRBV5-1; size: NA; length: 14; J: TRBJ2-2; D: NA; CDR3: CASSVQGLGGELFF; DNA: TGCGCCAGCAGCGTCCAGGGGTTGGGCGGGGAGCTGTTTTTT
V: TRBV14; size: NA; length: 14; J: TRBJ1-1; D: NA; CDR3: CASSQFFFDTEAFF; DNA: TGTGCCAGCAGCCAATTTTTCTTTGACACTGAAGCTTTCTTT
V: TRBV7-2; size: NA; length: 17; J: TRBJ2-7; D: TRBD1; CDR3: CASSLRAGGPERYEQYF; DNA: TGTGCCAGCAGCTTAAGGGCAGGGGGACCCGAACGATACGAGCAGTACTTC